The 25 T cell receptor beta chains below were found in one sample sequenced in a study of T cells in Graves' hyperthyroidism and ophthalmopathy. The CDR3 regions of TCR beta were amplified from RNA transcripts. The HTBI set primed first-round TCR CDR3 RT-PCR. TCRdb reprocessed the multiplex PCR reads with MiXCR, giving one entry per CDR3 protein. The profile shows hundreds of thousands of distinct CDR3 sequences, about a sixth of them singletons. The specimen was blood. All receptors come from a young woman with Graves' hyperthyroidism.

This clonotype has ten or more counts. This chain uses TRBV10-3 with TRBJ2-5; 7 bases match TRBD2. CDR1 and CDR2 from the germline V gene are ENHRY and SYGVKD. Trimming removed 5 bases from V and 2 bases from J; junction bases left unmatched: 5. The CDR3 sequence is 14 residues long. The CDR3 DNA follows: TGTGCCATCAGTCCCCTAGCGGAGCAAGAGACCCAGTACTTC. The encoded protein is CAISPLAEQETQYF.

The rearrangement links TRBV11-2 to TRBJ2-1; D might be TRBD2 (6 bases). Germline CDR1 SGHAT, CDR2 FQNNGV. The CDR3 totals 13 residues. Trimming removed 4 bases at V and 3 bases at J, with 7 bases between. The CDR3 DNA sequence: TGTGCCAGCAGCTCGGACTACTACAATGAGCAGTTCTTC. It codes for CASSSDYYNEQFF.

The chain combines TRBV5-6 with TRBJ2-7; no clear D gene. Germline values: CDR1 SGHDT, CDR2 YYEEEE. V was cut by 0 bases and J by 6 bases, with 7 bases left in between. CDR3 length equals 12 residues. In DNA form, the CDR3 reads TGTGCCAGCAGCTTGGCCCTGGGCGAGCAGTACTTC. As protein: CASSLALGEQYF.

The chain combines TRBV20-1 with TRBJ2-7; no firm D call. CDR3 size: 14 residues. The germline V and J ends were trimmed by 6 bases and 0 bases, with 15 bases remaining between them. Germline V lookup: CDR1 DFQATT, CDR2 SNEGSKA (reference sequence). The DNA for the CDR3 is TGCAGTGCCCGAGCGCCGGGTTCCTCCTACGAGCAGTACTTC. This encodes CSARAPGSSYEQYF.

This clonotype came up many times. CDR3 in DNA: TGTGCCAGCACGAAGGGCCGCAAATTAGTGGATTCACCCCTCCACTTT. Residues: CASTKGRKLVDSPLHF. This chain joins TRBV6-1 and TRBJ1-6; D gene ambiguous. The germline V gene has CDR1 MNHNS and CDR2 SASEGT. V gave up 7 bases and J gave up 8 bases, with 21 bases separating them. This CDR3 is 16 amino acids long.

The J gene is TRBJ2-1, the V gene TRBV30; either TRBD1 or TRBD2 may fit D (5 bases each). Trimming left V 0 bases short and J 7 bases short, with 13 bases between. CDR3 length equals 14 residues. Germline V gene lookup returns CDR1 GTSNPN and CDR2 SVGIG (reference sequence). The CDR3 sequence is CAWSVLSWGNEQFF. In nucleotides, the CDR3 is TGTGCCTGGAGTGTACTGTCATGGGGGAATGAGCAGTTCTTC.

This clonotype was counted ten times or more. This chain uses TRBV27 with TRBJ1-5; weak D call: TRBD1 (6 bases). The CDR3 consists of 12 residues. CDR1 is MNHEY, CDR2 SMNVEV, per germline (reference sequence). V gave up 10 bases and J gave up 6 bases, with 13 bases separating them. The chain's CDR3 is CATAGVGQPQHF. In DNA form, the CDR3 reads TGTGCCACCGCAGGGGTAGGTCAGCCCCAGCATTTT.

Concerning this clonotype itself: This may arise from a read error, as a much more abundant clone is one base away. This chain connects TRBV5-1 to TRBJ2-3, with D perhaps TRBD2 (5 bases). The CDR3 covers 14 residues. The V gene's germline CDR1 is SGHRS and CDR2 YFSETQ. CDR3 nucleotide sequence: TGCGCCGGCAGCTCGGACTGGCGCACAGATACGCAGTATTTT. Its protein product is CAGSSDWRTDTQYF.

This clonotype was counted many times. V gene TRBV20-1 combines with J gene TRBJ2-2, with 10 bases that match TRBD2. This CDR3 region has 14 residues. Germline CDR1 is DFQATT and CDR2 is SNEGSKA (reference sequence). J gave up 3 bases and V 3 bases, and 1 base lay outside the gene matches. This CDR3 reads CSARSGGDTGELFF. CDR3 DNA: TGCAGTGCTAGGAGCGGGGGGGACACCGGGGAGCTGTTTTTT.

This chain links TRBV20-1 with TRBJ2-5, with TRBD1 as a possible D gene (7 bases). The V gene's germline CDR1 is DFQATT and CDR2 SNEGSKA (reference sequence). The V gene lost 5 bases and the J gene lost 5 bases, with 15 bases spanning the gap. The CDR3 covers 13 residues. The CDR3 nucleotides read TGCAGTGCTGGAGGAGGGGGCAGGGAGACCCAGTACTTC. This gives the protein CSAGGGGRETQYF.

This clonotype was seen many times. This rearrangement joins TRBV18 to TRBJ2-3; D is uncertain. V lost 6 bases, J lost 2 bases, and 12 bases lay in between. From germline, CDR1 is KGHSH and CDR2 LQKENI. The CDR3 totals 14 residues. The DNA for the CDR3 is TGTGCCAGCTCCTCGCTGGACCACACAGATACGCAGTATTTT. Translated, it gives CASSSLDHTDTQYF.

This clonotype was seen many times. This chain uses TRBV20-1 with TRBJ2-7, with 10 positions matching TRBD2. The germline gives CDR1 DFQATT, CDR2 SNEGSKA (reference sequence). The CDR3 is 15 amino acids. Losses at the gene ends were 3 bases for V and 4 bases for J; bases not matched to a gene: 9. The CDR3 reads CSARLPERGGYEQYF. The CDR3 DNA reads TGCAGTGCTAGGCTACCGGAGCGGGGGGGGTACGAGCAGTACTTC.

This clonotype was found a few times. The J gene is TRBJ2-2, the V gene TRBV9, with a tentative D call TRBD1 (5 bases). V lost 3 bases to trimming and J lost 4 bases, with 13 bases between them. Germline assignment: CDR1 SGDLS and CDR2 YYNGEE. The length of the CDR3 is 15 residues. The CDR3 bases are TGTGCCAGCAGCGAAGAGGACACTATCACCGGGGAGCTGTTTTTT. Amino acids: CASSEEDTITGELFF.

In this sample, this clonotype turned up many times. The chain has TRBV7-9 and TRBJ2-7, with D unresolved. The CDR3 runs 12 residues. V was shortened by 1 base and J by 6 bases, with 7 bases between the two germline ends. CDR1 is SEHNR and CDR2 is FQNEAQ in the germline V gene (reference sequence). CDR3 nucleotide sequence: TGTGCCAGCAGCTTAGGCCAGCTCGAGCAGTACTTC. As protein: CASSLGQLEQYF. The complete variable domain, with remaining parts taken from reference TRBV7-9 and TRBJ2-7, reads DTGVSQNPRHKITKRGQNVTFRCDPISEHNRLYWYRQTLGQGPEFLTYFQNEAQLEKSRLLSDRFSAERPKGSFSTLEIQRTEQGDSAMYLCASSLGQLEQYFGPGTRLTVT.

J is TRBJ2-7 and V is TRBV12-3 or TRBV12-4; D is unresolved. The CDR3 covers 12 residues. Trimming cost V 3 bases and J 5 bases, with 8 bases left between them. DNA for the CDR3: TGTGCCAGCAGTTTCACGGCGAACGAGCAGTACTTC. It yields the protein CASSFTANEQYF.

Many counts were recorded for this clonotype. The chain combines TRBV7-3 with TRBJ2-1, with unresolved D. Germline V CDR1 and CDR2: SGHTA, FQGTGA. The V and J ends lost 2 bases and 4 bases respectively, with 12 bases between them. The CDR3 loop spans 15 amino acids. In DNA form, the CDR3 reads TGTGCCAGCAGCTTAGATCAGAAACCTTACAATGAGCAGTTCTTC. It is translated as CASSLDQKPYNEQFF. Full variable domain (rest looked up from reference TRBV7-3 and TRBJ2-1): GAGVSQTPSNKVTEKGKYVELRCDPISGHTALYWYRQSLGQGPEFLIYFQGTGAADDSGLPNDRFFAVRPEGSVSTLKIQRTERGDSAVYLCASSLDQKPYNEQFFGPGTRLTVL.

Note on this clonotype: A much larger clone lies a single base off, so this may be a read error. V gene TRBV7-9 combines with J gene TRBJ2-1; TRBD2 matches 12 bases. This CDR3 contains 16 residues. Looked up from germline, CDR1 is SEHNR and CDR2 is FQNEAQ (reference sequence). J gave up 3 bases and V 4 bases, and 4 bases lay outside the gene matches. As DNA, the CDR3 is TGTGCCAGCAGCTCCACTAGCGGGAGGAGCTACAATGAGCAGTTCTTC. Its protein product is CASSSTSGRSYNEQFF.

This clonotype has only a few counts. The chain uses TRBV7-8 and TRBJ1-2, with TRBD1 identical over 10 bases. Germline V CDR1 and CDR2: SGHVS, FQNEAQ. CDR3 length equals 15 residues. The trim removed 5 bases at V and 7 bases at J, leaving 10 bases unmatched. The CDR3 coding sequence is TGTGCCAGCAGCGCGTACCGGGACAGGGGATTTGGCTACACCTTC. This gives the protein CASSAYRDRGFGYTF.

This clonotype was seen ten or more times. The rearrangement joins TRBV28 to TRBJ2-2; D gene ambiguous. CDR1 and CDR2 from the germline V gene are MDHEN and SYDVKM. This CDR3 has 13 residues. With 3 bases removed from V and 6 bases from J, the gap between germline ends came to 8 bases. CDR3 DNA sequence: TGTGCCAGCAGTTTGTCCGGGTCCGGGGAGCTGTTTTTT. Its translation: CASSLSGSGELFF.

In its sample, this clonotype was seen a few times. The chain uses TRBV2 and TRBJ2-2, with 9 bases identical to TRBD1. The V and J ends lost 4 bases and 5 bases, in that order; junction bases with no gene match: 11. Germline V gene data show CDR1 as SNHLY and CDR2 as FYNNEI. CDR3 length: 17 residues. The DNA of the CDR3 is TGTGCCAGCAGTGGATTGGGACAGGGCCTTCGGACCGGGGAGCTGTTTTTT. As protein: CASSGLGQGLRTGELFF.

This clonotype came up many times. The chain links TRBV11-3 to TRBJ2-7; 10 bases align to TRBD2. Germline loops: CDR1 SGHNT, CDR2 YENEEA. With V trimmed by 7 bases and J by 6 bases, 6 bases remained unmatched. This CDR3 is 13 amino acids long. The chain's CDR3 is CASNLLAGAEQYF. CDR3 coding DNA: TGTGCCAGCAACTTGCTAGCGGGAGCCGAGCAGTACTTC.

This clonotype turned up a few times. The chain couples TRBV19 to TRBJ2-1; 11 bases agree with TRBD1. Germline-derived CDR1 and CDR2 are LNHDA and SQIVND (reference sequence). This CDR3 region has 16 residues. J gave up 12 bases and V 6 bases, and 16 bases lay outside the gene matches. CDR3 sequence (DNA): TGTGCCAGTAGGAGCCCGGGACAGGGGGAGAAGAGCATGCAGTTCTTC. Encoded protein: CASRSPGQGEKSMQFF.

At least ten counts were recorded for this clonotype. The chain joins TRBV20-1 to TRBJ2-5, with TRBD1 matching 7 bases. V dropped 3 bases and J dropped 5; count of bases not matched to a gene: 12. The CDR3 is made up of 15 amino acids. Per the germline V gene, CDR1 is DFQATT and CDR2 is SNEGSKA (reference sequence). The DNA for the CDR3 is TGCAGTGCTAGTCTCGAGGGACAGATGGAGGAGACCCAGTACTTC. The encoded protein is CSASLEGQMEETQYF.

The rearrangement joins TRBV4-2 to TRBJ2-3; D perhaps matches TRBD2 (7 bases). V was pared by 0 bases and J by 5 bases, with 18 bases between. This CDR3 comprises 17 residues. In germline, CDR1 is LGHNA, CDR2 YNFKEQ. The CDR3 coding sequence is TGTGCCAGCAGCCAAGAAGTCTCCGGGGGGCCTGGAGATACGCAGTATTTT. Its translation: CASSQEVSGGPGDTQYF.

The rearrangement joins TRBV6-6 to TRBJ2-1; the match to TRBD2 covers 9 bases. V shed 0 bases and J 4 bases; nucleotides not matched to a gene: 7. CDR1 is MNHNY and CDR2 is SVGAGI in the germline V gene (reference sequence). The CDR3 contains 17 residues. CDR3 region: CASSYSGLAGIYNEQFF. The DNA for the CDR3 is TGTGCCAGCAGTTACTCGGGGCTAGCGGGGATATACAATGAGCAGTTCTTC.